This TCR beta chain is from a study of early T cells in non-severe SARS-CoV-2 infection. Study in general: The chains were unpaired, and the sequenced material was bulk RNA from unsorted whole blood.

Researchers attached unique molecular identifiers to individual cDNA molecules. TCRdb re-analysed the 5' RACE reads in MiXCR, keeping a single row per CDR3 protein. Of about 80,000 distinct CDR3 sequences listed, roughly 12% are singletons. This clonotype was observed a handful of times. Its antigen is unknown. Study-wide findings and caveats: Sequences matched to VDJdb favored anti-spike CD8 responses, while private and CD4 specificities were missed.

The ends lost 11 bases at V and 4 bases at J; junction bases unmatched: 3. Germline V lookup: CDR1 MNHNY, CDR2 SVGAGI (reference sequence). This CDR3 is built from 11 residues. The receptor comes from an adult who was a healthcare worker with PCR-confirmed SARS-CoV-2 infection or an uninfected control (not recorded which). The donor label of this sample is uncertain. Specimen: whole blood, collected at baseline. V is TRBV6-6 and J is TRBJ2-3; 7 nucleotides align to TRBD2. The CDR3 region has the DNA TGTGCCGGGGGGGGTCCAGATACGCAGTATTTT. This encodes CAGGGPDTQYF.